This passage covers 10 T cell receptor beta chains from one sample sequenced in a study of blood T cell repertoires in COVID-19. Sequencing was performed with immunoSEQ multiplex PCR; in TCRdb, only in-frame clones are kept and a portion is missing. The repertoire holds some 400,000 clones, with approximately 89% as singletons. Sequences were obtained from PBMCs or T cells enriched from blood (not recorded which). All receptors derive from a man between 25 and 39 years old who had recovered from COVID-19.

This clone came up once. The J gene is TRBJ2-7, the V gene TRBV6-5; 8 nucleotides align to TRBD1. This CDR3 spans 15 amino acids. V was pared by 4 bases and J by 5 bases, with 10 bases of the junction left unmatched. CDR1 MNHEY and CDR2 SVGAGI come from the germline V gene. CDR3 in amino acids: CASSFDRGLVNEQYF. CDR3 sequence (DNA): TGTGCCAGCAGTTTTGACAGGGGACTTGTGAACGAGCAGTACTTC.

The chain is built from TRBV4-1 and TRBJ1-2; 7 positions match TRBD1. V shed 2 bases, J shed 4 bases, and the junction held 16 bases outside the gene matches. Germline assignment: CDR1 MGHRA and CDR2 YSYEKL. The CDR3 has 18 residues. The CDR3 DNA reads TGCGCCAGCAGCCAAACTAAAGAGGGTGGACAGGCAGGCTATGGCTACACCTTC. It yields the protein CASSQTKEGGQAGYGYTF.

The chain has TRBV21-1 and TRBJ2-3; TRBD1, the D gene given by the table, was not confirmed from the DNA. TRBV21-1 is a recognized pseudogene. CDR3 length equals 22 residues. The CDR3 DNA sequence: TGTGCCAGCAGCAATCGACCTCAGGGAGGACAGGGCAAGACAGGGCGAACAGATACGCAGTATTTT. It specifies CASSNRPQGGQGKTGRTDTQYF.

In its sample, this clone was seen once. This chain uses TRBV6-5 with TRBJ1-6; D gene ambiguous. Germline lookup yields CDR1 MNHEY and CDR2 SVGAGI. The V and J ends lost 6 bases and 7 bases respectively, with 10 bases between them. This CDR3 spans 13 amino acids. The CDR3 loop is CASRVAANSPLHF. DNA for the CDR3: TGTGCCAGCAGGGTAGCAGCAAATTCACCCCTCCACTTT.

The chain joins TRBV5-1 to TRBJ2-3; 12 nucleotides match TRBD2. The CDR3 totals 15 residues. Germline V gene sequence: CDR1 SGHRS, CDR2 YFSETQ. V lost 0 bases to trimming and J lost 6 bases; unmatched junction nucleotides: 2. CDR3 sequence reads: CASSLVGTSGDTQYF. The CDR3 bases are TGCGCCAGCAGCTTGGTAGGGACTAGCGGGGATACGCAGTATTTT.

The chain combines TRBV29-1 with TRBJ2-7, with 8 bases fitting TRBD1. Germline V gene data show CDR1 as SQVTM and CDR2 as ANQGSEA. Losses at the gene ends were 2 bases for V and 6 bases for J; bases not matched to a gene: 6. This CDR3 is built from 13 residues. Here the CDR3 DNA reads TGCAGCGTTGAACGAGACAGGGGAGTCGAGCAGTACTTC. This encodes CSVERDRGVEQYF.

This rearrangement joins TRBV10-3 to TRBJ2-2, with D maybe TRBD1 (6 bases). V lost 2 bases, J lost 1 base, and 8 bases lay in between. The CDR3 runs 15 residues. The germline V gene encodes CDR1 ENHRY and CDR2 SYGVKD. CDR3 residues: CAISERGQNTGELFF. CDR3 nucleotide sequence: TGTGCCATCAGTGAGAGGGGACAGAACACCGGGGAGCTGTTTTTT.

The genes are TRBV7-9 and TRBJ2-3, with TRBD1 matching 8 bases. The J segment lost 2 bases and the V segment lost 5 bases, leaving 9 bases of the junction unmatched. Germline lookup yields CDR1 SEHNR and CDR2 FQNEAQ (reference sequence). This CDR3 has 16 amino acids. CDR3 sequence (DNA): TGTGCCAGCAGCCCGACCCTGGGACAGGTCACAGATACGCAGTATTTT. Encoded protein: CASSPTLGQVTDTQYF.

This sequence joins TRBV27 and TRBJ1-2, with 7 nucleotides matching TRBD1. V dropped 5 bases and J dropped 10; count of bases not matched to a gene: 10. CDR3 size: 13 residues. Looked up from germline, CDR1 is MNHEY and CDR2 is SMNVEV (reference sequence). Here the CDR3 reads CASSLTGVPLYTF. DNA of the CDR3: TGTGCCAGCAGTCTTACAGGGGTCCCGCTCTACACCTTC.

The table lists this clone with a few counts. This chain's CDR3 is CASSPRTGNGYTF. CDR3 bases: TGTGCCAGCAGCCCGAGGACAGGGAATGGCTACACCTTC. J is TRBJ1-2 and V is TRBV5-6; 8 bases match TRBD1. Germline V CDR1 and CDR2: SGHDT, YYEEEE. Losses at the gene ends were 4 bases for V and 6 bases for J; bases not matched to a gene: 5. CDR3 length: 13 amino acids.